Reported below is one TCR beta chain. Its matching antigen is unknown. The sample belongs to a study of a mutant IDH1 vaccine in newly diagnosed glioma. Background on the study: Most had both radiotherapy and temozolomide beforehand; others had only one.

Points from the study as a whole: Induction of immune responses by the vaccine occurred in roughly 93% of patients.

Generated by immunoSEQ multiplex PCR, the TCRdb table keeps only in-frame clones and is missing some. The table shows approximately 19,000 clones, with about 85% occurring only once. The time point is: baseline, week 1 (first vaccination visit). Treatment described: pre-vaccination baseline after standard-of-care therapy. The astrocytomas were IDH1-mutant, ATRX-negative, and WHO grade 3 or 4. The CDR3 loop spans 15 amino acids. V lost 2 bases and J lost 5, with 13 bases in between. Germline V lookup: CDR1 MDHEN, CDR2 SYDVKM. This chain links TRBV28 with TRBJ1-5; D is perhaps TRBD1 (6 bases). The specimen comprised PBMCs, sampled from a glioma patient treated with radiotherapy, temozolomide or both. This sequence was found in a middle-aged man with glioma. The CDR3 bases are TGTGCCAGCAGTTTAACACCCGGACAGTATCAGCCCCAGCATTTT. Its protein product is CASSLTPGQYQPQHF.